A selection of T cell receptor beta chains follows, all from one sample in a study of human T cells and chemical hapten exposure. Using its own MiXCR run on the RACE reads, TCRdb lists one record per CDR3 protein. The table includes roughly 380,000 distinct CDR3 sequences, roughly 4.8% detected once. This specimen was whole blood, taken in connection with sensitization to the hapten diphenylcyclopropenone (DPC). These receptors all stem from a woman in her forties or fifties with alopecia areata. Some clones in this sample may be carry-over from other donors' samples. Both conserved end residues are part of each CDR3. A D gene is named only where the DNA matches it firmly. Not every row has a clone size; where given, it reads once, few, many or a size class.

d_gene	len	abundance	v_gene	j_gene	CDR3aa	CDR3nt
TRBD1	15	many	TRBV7-2	TRBJ2-3	CASSWGTGLADTQYF	TGTGCCAGCAGCTGGGGGACAGGGCTCGCAGATACGCAGTATTTT
TRBD2	16	many	TRBV6-5	TRBJ2-1	CASSYSPSGFYNEQFF	TGTGCCAGCAGTTACTCGCCTAGCGGGTTCTACAATGAGCAGTTCTTC
-	21	few	TRBV18	TRBJ2-1	CASSPSPGAGGVLAVYNEQFF	TGTGCCAGCTCACCAAGCCCTGGGGCAGGGGGAGTACTAGCGGTATACAATGAGCAGTTCTTC
-	16	many	TRBV10-1	TRBJ1-1	CASTSLYQLRNTEAFF	TGCGCCAGCACAAGTTTATACCAGCTGAGGAACACTGAAGCTTTCTTT
-	12	many	TRBV6-6	TRBJ2-7	CATQDSSYEQYF	TGTGCCACCCAAGACAGCTCCTACGAGCAGTACTTC
TRBD2	15	many	TRBV20-1	TRBJ2-3	CSARELAGSTDTQYF	TGCAGTGCTAGAGAACTAGCGGGCTCCACAGATACGCAGTATTTT
TRBD2	16	few	TRBV7-8	TRBJ2-7	CASSLGAGSGGDEQYF	TGTGCCAGCAGCTTAGGCGCGGGGAGCGGGGGTGACGAGCAGTACTTC
TRBD1	13	few	TRBV20-1	TRBJ1-2	CSAPTGGLNGYTF	TGCAGTGCCCCGACAGGGGGCTTGAATGGCTACACCTTC
-	16	-	TRBV19	TRBJ1-2	CASSIALDGRHYGYTF	TGTGCCAGTAGTATAGCCCTCGACGGGAGGCACTATGGCTACACCTTC
-	14	few	TRBV18	TRBJ2-4	CASSPPGGENIQYF	TGTGCCAGCTCACCCCCAGGAGGGGAAAACATTCAGTACTTC
-	16	many	TRBV3-1	TRBJ2-4	CASSRGQGLAKNIQYF	TGTGCCAGCAGCCGGGGACAAGGCCTAGCCAAAAACATTCAGTACTTC
-	14	many	TRBV11-2	TRBJ2-7	CASSLDHPIYEQYF	TGTGCCAGCAGCTTAGATCATCCTATCTACGAGCAGTACTTC
-	14	-	TRBV27	TRBJ2-1	CASSLSDSGNEQFF	TGTGCCAGCAGTTTATCGGACAGCGGCAATGAGCAGTTCTTC
TRBD2	15	few	TRBV5-6	TRBJ2-1	CASSLGGSGRNEQFF	TGTGCCAGCAGCTTGGGCGGTAGCGGGAGGAATGAGCAGTTCTTC
-	13	few	TRBV7-3	TRBJ1-1	CASSSRAGAAAFF	TGTGCCAGCAGCTCCCGGGCGGGGGCGGCAGCTTTCTTT
-	17	many	TRBV21-1	TRBJ2-5	CASSKEGPATWQETQYF	TGTGCCAGCAGCAAAGAGGGGCCGGCGACATGGCAAGAGACCCAGTACTTC
-	12	few	TRBV27	TRBJ1-5	CASGDSNQPQHF	TGTGCCTCAGGGGATAGCAATCAGCCCCAGCATTTT
TRBD1	16	-	TRBV18	TRBJ1-2	CASSPGTGANLYGYTF	TGTGCCAGCTCACCAGGGACAGGGGCGAACCTTTATGGCTACACCTTC
-	14	many	TRBV2	TRBJ1-4	CASSGGTTNEKLFF	TGTGCCAGCAGTGGGGGGACCACTAATGAAAAACTGTTTTTT
-	16	many	TRBV29-1	TRBJ2-1	CSVAPSTLARGNEQFF	TGCAGCGTAGCCCCTTCAACTTTGGCCCGGGGTAATGAGCAGTTCTTC
TRBD2	16	-	TRBV6-5	TRBJ2-3	CASSYGDSGGLDTQYF	TGTGCCAGCAGTTATGGGGATAGCGGGGGTCTAGATACGCAGTATTTT
TRBD1	15	many	TRBV18	TRBJ1-4	CASSPPGQGGEKLFF	TGTGCCAGCTCACCCCCGGGACAGGGGGGTGAAAAACTGTTTTTT
-	13	many	TRBV7-3	TRBJ2-7	CASSQDTTYEQYF	TGTGCCAGCAGCCAAGACACGACCTACGAGCAGTACTTC
TRBD1	17	few	TRBV5-1	TRBJ2-7	CASSLASSDRGSYEQYF	TGCGCCAGCAGCTTGGCAAGTTCGGACAGGGGTAGTTACGAGCAGTACTTC
-	17	many	TRBV5-1	TRBJ2-2	CASSPDLQGSDTGELFF	TGCGCCAGCAGCCCAGACCTACAGGGATCGGACACCGGGGAGCTGTTTTTT
TRBD2	15	many	TRBV12-3/TRBV12-4	TRBJ2-7	CASRKGLAENYEQYF	TGTGCCAGCAGAAAGGGACTAGCGGAGAACTACGAGCAGTACTTC
-	13	many	TRBV29-1	TRBJ2-5	CSVEEVNQETQYF	TGCAGCGTTGAGGAGGTCAACCAAGAGACCCAGTACTTC